This T cell receptor beta chain came from a study of T-cell memory formation after mild COVID-19. Study-level findings and limits: Unconfirmed was the SARS-CoV-2 specificity of second-wave clones that peaked on day 37. Clones that contracted from day 15 to 85 had balanced CD4/CD8; later expanders were CD4+ biased. The CD4+ clones that contracted clustered mainly within CM and EM, and the CD8+ clones concentrated in EMRA.

V lost 4 bases, J lost 1 base, and 3 bases stayed unmatched. Per germline, CDR1 DFQATT and CDR2 SNEGSKA (reference sequence). This CDR3 has 14 residues. The authors produced TCR alpha and TCR beta cDNA libraries with sample barcodes and UMIs by 5'RACE using constant-segment primers. TCRdb ran MiXCR on the 5' RACE reads and lists one entry per CDR3 protein. The data show roughly 500,000 distinct CDR3 sequences, roughly 20% seen once. On this clonotype itself: The antigen is undetermined.

This chain uses TRBV20-1 with TRBJ2-7; 11 bases map to TRBD2. The origin of this receptor is an adult woman who had mild COVID-19 (a few samples of this study predate the infection). Cell type and time point are not known. Sequenced: PBMCs or a T cell subset sorted from them (not recorded which). This CDR3 reads CSAMGLAASYEQYF. The CDR3, as DNA: TGCAGTGCTATGGGACTAGCGGCATCCTACGAGCAGTACTTC.